These 17 T cell receptor beta chains share one sample of origin, sequenced in a study of T cells in localized non-small cell lung cancer. Assay used: immunoSEQ multiplex PCR; TCRdb lists only in-frame clones, some missing. The top ten hold around 4.1% of the sample, which has about 26,000 clones, around 83% seen once. This specimen consisted of peripheral blood, obtained before any cancer treatment. Every receptor here comes from a woman aged 40 to 75 with stage I lung adenocarcinoma.

V is TRBV4-1 and J is TRBJ1-1, with D possibly being TRBD1 (5 bases). Germline CDR1 is MGHRA and CDR2 is YSYEKL. V lost 1 base and J lost 8, with 26 bases in between. The CDR3 is 18 amino acids. The CDR3 DNA is TGCGCCAGCAGCCAAGTTTCCGGGACCCCTCGGATACGCTTGGAAGCTTTCTTT. It specifies CASSQVSGTPRIRLEAFF.

The chain carries TRBV9 and TRBJ1-1, with D possibly TRBD1 on 6 matching bases. The CDR3 has 13 amino acids. CDR1 and CDR2 from the germline V gene are SGDLS and YYNGEE. The V and J ends lost 3 bases and 4 bases respectively, with 10 bases between them. CDR3 protein: CASSEGGFTEAFF. CDR3 sequence (DNA): TGTGCCAGCAGCGAGGGGGGATTCACTGAAGCTTTCTTT.

This chain joins TRBV5-4 and TRBJ1-2; D might be TRBD1 (6 bases). From germline, CDR1 is SGHNT and CDR2 YYREEE (reference sequence). CDR3 length: 16 amino acids. The V end lost 6 bases, the J end lost 1 base, and 19 bases lay between the germline ends. The CDR3 DNA reads as TGTGCCAGCACCCTACTTGCAGGGGCGGGTAACTATGGCTACACCTTC. Its translation is CASTLLAGAGNYGYTF.

This clone has a handful of counts. The chain has TRBV4-3 and TRBJ1-1; 9 bases match TRBD1. From germline, CDR1 is LGHNA and CDR2 YSLEER. V was clipped by 3 bases and J by 11 bases; unmatched bases: 13. The CDR3 has 15 amino acids. The CDR3 here is CASSQFPGQGIEAFF. Here the CDR3 DNA reads TGCGCCAGCAGCCAGTTCCCGGGACAGGGAATAGAGGCTTTCTTT.

The chain joins TRBV5-8 to TRBJ2-5; tentatively, D is TRBD1 or TRBD2 (5 bases each). Per germline, CDR1 SGHTS and CDR2 YDEGEE. The CDR3 is made up of 14 amino acids. V was cut by 5 bases and J by 0 bases, with 11 bases left in between. CDR3 DNA: TGTGCCAGCAGAACCGGGACCTACCAAGAGACCCAGTACTTC. It specifies CASRTGTYQETQYF.

CDR3 nucleotides: TGTGCCAGCAGCCTTACGCCGGGACAGGCCTTCACCTTC. This encodes CASSLTPGQAFTF. The rearrangement uses TRBV11-2 and TRBJ1-2; 8 bases align to TRBD1. The germline gives CDR1 SGHAT, CDR2 FQNNGV. J was trimmed by 13 bases and V by 5 bases; bases with no gene match: 12. CDR3 length: 13 amino acids.

The gene calls are TRBV10-3 and TRBJ2-1; either TRBD1 or TRBD2 may supply D (6 bases each). CDR1 is ENHRY and CDR2 is SYGVKD in the germline V gene. This CDR3 contains 14 residues. V was clipped by 3 bases and J by 12 bases, with 18 bases between them. The CDR3: CAISDGGPGLRQFF. The CDR3 DNA reads as TGTGCCATCAGTGATGGGGGGCCCGGGCTGCGGCAGTTCTTC.

The chain recombines TRBV21-1 with TRBJ2-5. TRBV21-1 is a known pseudogene. The CDR3 consists of 15 residues. CDR3 sequence reads: CASSKDVGKEETQYF. The CDR3 coding sequence is TGTGCCAGCAGCAAAGATGTGGGGAAAGAGGAGACCCAGTACTTC.

J is TRBJ1-5 and V is TRBV6-5; maybe TRBD1 (6 bases). This CDR3 comprises 15 residues. The V end was cut by 6 bases, the J end by 6 bases, with 18 bases between. The germline V gene has CDR1 MNHEY and CDR2 SVGAGI. The CDR3 DNA reads as TGTGCCAGCAGCCCCGGGACACTTTTGAGTCAGCCCCAGCATTTT. It encodes CASSPGTLLSQPQHF.

The chain links TRBV7-2 to TRBJ2-3; D unclear. This CDR3 is built from 14 residues. The germline gives CDR1 SGHTA, CDR2 FQGNSA. V was clipped by 3 bases and J by 5 bases, with 12 bases between them. Written as DNA, the CDR3 is TGTGCCAGCAGCTTGGAACGACTCGGAGATACGCAGTATTTT. It codes for CASSLERLGDTQYF. The full variable domain, completed using reference TRBV7-2 and TRBJ2-3, is GAGVSQSPSNKVTEKGKDVELRCDPISGHTALYWYRQSLGQGLEFLIYFQGNSAPDKSGLPSDRFSAERTGGSVSTLTIQRTQQEDSAVYLCASSLERLGDTQYFGPGTRLTVL.

The chain couples TRBV19 to TRBJ1-3; TRBD1 is a possible D gene (5 bases). Germline CDR1 LNHDA, CDR2 SQIVND (reference sequence). The CDR3 is made up of 15 amino acids. V was cut by 5 bases and J by 0 bases, with 11 bases left in between. CDR3 sequence (DNA): TGTGCCAGTAGTCCTCCAGGGATCTCTGGAAACACCATATATTTT. Protein product: CASSPPGISGNTIYF.

The chain links TRBV10-3 to TRBJ1-1; D is unclear. The CDR3 extends over 11 amino acids. Looked up from germline, CDR1 is ENHRY and CDR2 is SYGVKD. V shed 6 bases and J shed 8 bases, with 10 bases lying between them. CDR3 in DNA: TGTGCCATCAGCGCGTCCAGGGAAGCTTTCTTT. Amino acids: CAISASREAFF.

Comment on this clone: This sample also contains other DNA sequences that code for the same CDR3. The rearrangement uses TRBV7-9 and TRBJ1-2; D possibly corresponds to TRBD1 (6 bases). Trimming removed 5 bases at V and 1 base at J, with 11 bases between. The length of the CDR3 is 14 residues. Germline lookup yields CDR1 SEHNR and CDR2 FQNEAQ (reference sequence). The CDR3 DNA reads as TGTGCCAGCAGCCCTTTAGGGGGTAACTATGGCTACACCTTC. Translating gives CASSPLGGNYGYTF.

In nucleotides, the CDR3 is TGTGCCAGCAGCCCGCGAGGGGGCTACACAGATACGCAGTATTTT. This encodes CASSPRGGYTDTQYF. The V and J genes are TRBV11-2 and TRBJ2-3; 7 bases align to TRBD1. V shed 5 bases and J 2 bases; nucleotides not matched to a gene: 7. Germline assignment: CDR1 SGHAT and CDR2 FQNNGV. There are 15 residues in the CDR3.

The V and J genes are TRBV6-5 and TRBJ1-2; D perhaps matches TRBD1 (5 bases). Germline V CDR1 and CDR2: MNHEY, SVGAGI. Between the trimmed V and J ends, which lost 4 bases and 5 bases, there was a span of 11 bases. This CDR3 is 13 amino acids long. The CDR3 DNA is TGTGCCAGCAGTTGGGGCAGCCGGTATGGCTACACCTTC. Translated, it gives CASSWGSRYGYTF.

The V and J genes are TRBV11-3 and TRBJ1-2, with 8 positions matching TRBD1. Per germline, CDR1 SGHNT and CDR2 YENEEA. The CDR3 loop spans 12 amino acids. The V segment lost 4 bases and the J segment 7 bases; nucleotides outside the gene matches: 2. The CDR3 DNA follows: TGTGCCAGCAGCTCGACAGGGGTTGGCTACACCTTC. Protein product: CASSSTGVGYTF.

The chain employs TRBV9 and TRBJ2-1; D is unclear. The V gene's germline CDR1 is SGDLS and CDR2 YYNGEE. The CDR3 extends over 12 amino acids. Trimming left V 0 bases short and J 9 bases short, with 7 bases between. CDR3 in DNA: TGTGCCAGCAGCGTAGAGTCCTCTGAGCAGTTCTTC. This translates into CASSVESSEQFF. Combining the CDR3 with reference TRBV9 and TRBJ2-1 gives the whole variable domain DSGVTQTPKHLITATGQRVTLRCSPRSGDLSVYWYQQSLDQGLQFLIQYYNGEERAKGNILERFSAQQFPDLHSELNLSSLELGDSALYFCASSVESSEQFFGPGTRLTVL.